A selection of T cell receptor beta chains follows, all from one sample in a study of blood T cell repertoires in COVID-19. The protocol was immunoSEQ multiplex PCR, while the TCRdb copy is restricted to in-frame clones and leaves out a portion. The table has about 360,000 clones, around 87% seen once. Sequenced input: PBMCs or T cells enriched from blood (not recorded which). These receptors originate from a man aged 30 to 45 who had recovered from COVID-19. Each CDR3 is given with its conserved first and last residue. A D gene is named only where the DNA matches it firmly. Not all rows give a size; the values are once, few, many and, for expanded clones, a class.

cdr3_aa	cdr3_nt	d_call	clone_size	j_call	v_call
CASSELTEEAFF	TGTGCCAGCAGTGAGTTGACGGAGGAAGCTTTCTTT	.	.	TRBJ1-1	TRBV2
CASSFWQGDEKLFF	TGTGCCAGCAGCTTTTGGCAGGGGGATGAAAAACTGTTTTTT	TRBD1	.	TRBJ1-4	TRBV7-9
CASSVQGIRLGNQPQHF	TGTGCCAGTAGTGTTCAGGGTATAAGGTTGGGCAATCAGCCCCAGCATTTT	.	.	TRBJ1-5	TRBV19
CASSPGGLDTQYF	TGTGCCAGCAGCCCCGGGGGTTTGGATACGCAGTATTTT	.	.	TRBJ2-3	TRBV7-9
CATGEAGGRTGELFF	TGTGCCACCGGAGAGGCGGGGGGGCGCACCGGGGAGCTGTTTTTT	TRBD2	.	TRBJ2-2	TRBV25-1
CASSVTGGYEQYF	TGTGCCAGTAGTGTGACAGGGGGCTACGAGCAGTACTTC	TRBD1	.	TRBJ2-7	TRBV19
CASSSYDRVGTDTQYF	TGTGCCAGCAGTTCCTACGACAGGGTTGGCACAGATACGCAGTATTTT	TRBD1	.	TRBJ2-3	TRBV6-5
CASRLDPRDLFF	TGTGCCAGCAGATTGGACCCCCGGGATCTGTTTTTT	.	.	TRBJ1-4	TRBV6-5
CASSYSSPEYNSPLHF	TGTGCCAGCAGTTACTCGAGTCCCGAATATAATTCACCCCTCCACTTT	.	.	TRBJ1-6	TRBV6-6
CASSVAGTGANYGYTF	TGTGCCAGCAGCGTAGCAGGGACAGGCGCTAACTATGGCTACACCTTC	TRBD1	.	TRBJ1-2	TRBV9
CASSSRDRGYGGYTF	TGTGCCAGCAGTTCCCGGGACAGGGGTTATGGTGGCTACACCTTC	TRBD1	.	TRBJ1-2	TRBV27
CASSPADINYGYTF	TGTGCCAGCAGTCCCGCGGATATTAACTATGGCTACACCTTC	.	.	TRBJ1-2	TRBV27
CASSPGQGTGNTIYF	TGTGCCAGCAGCCCAGGACAGGGCACTGGAAACACCATATATTTT	TRBD1	once	TRBJ1-3	TRBV7-2
CASSQAEGSYEQYF	TGCGCCAGCAGCCAAGCGGAGGGCTCCTACGAGCAGTACTTC	.	.	TRBJ2-7	TRBV4-1
CAWSPGGGYTF	TGTGCCTGGAGTCCCGGGGGGGGCTACACCTTC	.	.	TRBJ1-2	TRBV30
CAWSVTGQGGQPQHF	TGTGCCTGGAGTGTAACCGGACAGGGGGGTCAGCCCCAGCATTTT	TRBD1	.	TRBJ1-5	TRBV30
CASSLGTGGEQYF	TGTGCCAGCAGTTTGGGGACAGGGGGCGAGCAGTACTTC	TRBD1	.	TRBJ2-7	TRBV12-3/TRBV12-4
CASSLWASGGPLDEQFF	TGTGCCAGCAGCTTGTGGGCTAGCGGGGGCCCTCTCGATGAGCAGTTCTTC	TRBD2	.	TRBJ2-1	TRBV5-8
CACPDSLGNTIYF	TGTGCCTGTCCCGACAGTCTAGGAAACACCATATATTTT	.	.	TRBJ1-3	TRBV30
CASSLSEAFF	TGTGCCAGCAGCCTTTCTGAAGCTTTCTTT	.	.	TRBJ1-1	TRBV7-9
CASSLIFNQPQHF	TGTGCCAGCAGTCTTATATTCAATCAGCCCCAGCATTTT	.	.	TRBJ1-5	TRBV27
CASSFLPTLRTDTQYF	TGTGCCAGCAGCTTCTTGCCGACTCTCCGCACAGATACGCAGTATTTT	.	.	TRBJ2-3	TRBV14
CASSLTERTGAYEQYF	TGTGCCAGCAGCTTAACGGAGAGGACAGGGGCCTACGAGCAGTACTTC	TRBD1	.	TRBJ2-7	TRBV7-2
CASSPHSEQYF	TGTGCCAGCAGCCCCCACTCCGAGCAGTACTTC	.	.	TRBJ2-7	TRBV7-9
CASSRGTASGNTIYF	TGTGCCAGCAGCCGAGGGACAGCCTCTGGAAACACCATATATTTT	TRBD1	.	TRBJ1-3	TRBV7-9